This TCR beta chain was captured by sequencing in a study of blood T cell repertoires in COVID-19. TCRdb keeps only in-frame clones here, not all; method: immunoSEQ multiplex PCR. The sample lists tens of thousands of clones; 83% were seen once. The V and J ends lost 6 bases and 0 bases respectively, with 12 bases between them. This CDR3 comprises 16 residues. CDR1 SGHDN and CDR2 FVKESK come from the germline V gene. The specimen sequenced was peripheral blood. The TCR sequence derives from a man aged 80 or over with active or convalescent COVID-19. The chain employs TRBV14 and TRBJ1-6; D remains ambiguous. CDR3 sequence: CASSPLRLSYNSPLHF. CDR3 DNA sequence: TGTGCCAGCAGTCCCCTGAGACTCTCCTATAATTCACCCCTCCACTTT.